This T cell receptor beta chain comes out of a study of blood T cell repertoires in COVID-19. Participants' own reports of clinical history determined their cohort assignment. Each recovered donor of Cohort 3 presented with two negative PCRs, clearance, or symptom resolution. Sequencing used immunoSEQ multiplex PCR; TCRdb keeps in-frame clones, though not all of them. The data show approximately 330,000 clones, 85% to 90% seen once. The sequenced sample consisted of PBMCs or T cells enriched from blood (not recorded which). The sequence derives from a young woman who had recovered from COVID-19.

The CDR3 region is CASSSGSSDTQYF. The DNA for the CDR3 is TGTGCCAGCAGCTCCGGGAGTTCAGATACGCAGTATTTT. J is TRBJ2-3 and V is TRBV5-8; tentatively, D is TRBD2 (6 bases). From germline, CDR1 is SGHTS and CDR2 YDEGEE. Trimming stripped 3 bases from V and 4 bases from J, with 9 bases between. The CDR3 runs to 13 residues.